This T cell receptor (beta chain) was recovered during a study of shared clonotypes between healthy human individuals. CDR3 length: 14 residues. Germline assignment: CDR1 MNHEY and CDR2 SMNVEV (reference sequence). Trimming took 4 bases from V and 2 from J, leaving 9 bases between them. Repertoires were generated with immunoSEQ multiplex PCR, while TCRdb's copy carries only in-frame clones and drops some. The repertoire has 450,000 to 650,000 clones, around 80% of them found once; the top ten carry approximately 12%. The sample comprised PBMCs. This receptor was identified in a woman aged 40-49 years in good health. Some clones in this sample may be carry-over from other donors' samples. The chain is built from TRBV27 and TRBJ2-1; perhaps TRBD1 as D (6 bases). The chain's CDR3 is CASSSRTAYNEQFF. CDR3 nucleotides: TGTGCCAGCAGTTCTCGGACAGCCTACAATGAGCAGTTCTTC.